This TCR beta chain was retrieved from a study of blood T cells in healthy people across ages. Whole-study findings and limits: Per million T cells, TCR beta diversity dropped roughly linearly as age increased.

Then a second PCR, running roughly 6 to 12 cycles, was carried out with a sample-barcoded 5' primer and a J-beta primer mix. From the 5' RACE reads, TCRdb called clonotypes with MiXCR, one entry per CDR3 protein. The sample has 1.8 million or so distinct CDR3 sequences; approximately 39% are singletons. Worth noting for this clonotype: The antigen is undetermined.

Germline V CDR1 and CDR2: ENHRY, SYGVKD. The V gene end was trimmed by 3 bases and the J gene end by 5 bases; junction bases not matched to a gene: 6. This CDR3 is 14 amino acids long. The sequence derives from a human donor in good health. Sequencing was done on a sample of blood. The chain employs TRBV10-3 and TRBJ2-5, with 7 bases matching TRBD1. CDR3 residues: CAISEKGARETQYF. As DNA, the CDR3 is TGTGCCATCAGTGAAAAGGGGGCCAGGGAGACCCAGTACTTC.